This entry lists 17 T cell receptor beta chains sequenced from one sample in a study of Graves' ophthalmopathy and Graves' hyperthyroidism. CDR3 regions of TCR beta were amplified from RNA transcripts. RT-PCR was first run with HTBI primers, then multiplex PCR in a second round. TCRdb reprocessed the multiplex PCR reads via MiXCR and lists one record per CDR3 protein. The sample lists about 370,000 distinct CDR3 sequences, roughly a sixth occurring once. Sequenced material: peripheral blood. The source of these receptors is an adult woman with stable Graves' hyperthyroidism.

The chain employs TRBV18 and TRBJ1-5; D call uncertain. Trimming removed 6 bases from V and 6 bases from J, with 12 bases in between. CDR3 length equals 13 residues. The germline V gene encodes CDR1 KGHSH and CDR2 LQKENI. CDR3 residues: CASSHDGPQPQHF. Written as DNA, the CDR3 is TGTGCCAGCTCTCACGACGGACCTCAGCCCCAGCATTTT.

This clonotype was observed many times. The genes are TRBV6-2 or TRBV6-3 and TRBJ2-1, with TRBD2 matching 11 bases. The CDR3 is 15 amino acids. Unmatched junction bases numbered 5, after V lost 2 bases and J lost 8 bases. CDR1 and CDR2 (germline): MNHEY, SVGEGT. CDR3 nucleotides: TGTGCCAGCAGTTACGTCCTAGCGGGGGGCCATGAGCAGTTCTTC. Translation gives CASSYVLAGGHEQFF.

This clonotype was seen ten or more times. The CDR3 coding sequence is TGTGCCAGCAGCTCTACGCGGGCCCCGAACACTGAAGCTTTCTTT. Translating it yields CASSSTRAPNTEAFF. The genes are TRBV13 and TRBJ1-1, with D unclear. V was trimmed by 4 bases and J by 1 base, leaving 13 bases between them. The CDR3 consists of 15 residues. Per the germline V gene, CDR1 is PRHDT and CDR2 is FYEKMQ (reference sequence).

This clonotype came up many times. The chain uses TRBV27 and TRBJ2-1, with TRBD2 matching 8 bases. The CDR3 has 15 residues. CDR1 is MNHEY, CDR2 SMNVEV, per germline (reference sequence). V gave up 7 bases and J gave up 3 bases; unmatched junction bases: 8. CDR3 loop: CASTSAGADYNEQFF. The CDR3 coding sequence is TGTGCCAGCACTTCAGCGGGAGCGGACTACAATGAGCAGTTCTTC.

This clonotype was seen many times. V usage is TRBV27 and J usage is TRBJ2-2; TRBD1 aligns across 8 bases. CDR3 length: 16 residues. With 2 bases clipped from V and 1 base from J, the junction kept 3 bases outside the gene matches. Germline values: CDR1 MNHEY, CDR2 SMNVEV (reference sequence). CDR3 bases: TGTGCCAGCAGTTTAGACGGACAGGGGAACACCGGGGAGCTGTTTTTT. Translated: CASSLDGQGNTGELFF.

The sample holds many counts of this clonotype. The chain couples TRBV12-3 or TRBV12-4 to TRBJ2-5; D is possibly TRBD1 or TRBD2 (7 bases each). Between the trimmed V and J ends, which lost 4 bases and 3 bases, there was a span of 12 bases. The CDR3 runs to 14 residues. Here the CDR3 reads CASSYQGGEETQYF. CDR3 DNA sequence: TGTGCCAGCAGTTACCAGGGGGGGGAAGAGACCCAGTACTTC.

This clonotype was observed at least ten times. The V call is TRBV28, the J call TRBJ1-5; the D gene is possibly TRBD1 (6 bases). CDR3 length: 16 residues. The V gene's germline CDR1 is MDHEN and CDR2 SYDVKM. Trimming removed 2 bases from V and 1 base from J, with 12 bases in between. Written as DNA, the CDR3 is TGTGCCAGCAGTTTAGTTCCAGGGGAGAGCAATCAGCCCCAGCATTTT. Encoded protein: CASSLVPGESNQPQHF.

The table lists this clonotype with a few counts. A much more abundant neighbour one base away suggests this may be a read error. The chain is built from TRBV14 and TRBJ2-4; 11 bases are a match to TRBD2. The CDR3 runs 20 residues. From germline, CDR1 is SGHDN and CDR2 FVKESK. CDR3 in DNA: TGTGCCAGCAGCCAAGATCACGTAGCGGGAGGGAACCTAGCCAAAAACACTCAGTACTTC. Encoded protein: CASSQDHVAGGNLAKNTQYF.

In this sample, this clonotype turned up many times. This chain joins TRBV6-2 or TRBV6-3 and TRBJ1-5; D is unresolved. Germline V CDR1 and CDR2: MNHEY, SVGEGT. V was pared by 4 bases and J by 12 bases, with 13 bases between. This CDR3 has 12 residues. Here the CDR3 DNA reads TGTGCCAGCAGTTTTTACAACGGGAACCAGCATTTT. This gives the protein CASSFYNGNQHF.

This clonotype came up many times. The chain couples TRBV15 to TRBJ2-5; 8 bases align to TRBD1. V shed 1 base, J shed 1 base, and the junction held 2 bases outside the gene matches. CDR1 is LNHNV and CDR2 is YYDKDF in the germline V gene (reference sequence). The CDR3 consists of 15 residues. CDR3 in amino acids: CATSRGGQAQETQYF. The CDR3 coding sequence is TGTGCCACCAGCAGAGGGGGACAGGCCCAAGAGACCCAGTACTTC.

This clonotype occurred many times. The CDR3, as DNA: TGTGCCAGCAGTCCTCCCTCGGGACTAGCGGGCTCCTACGAGCAGTACTTC. Translating it yields CASSPPSGLAGSYEQYF. The J gene is TRBJ2-7, the V gene TRBV27, with TRBD2 matching over 12 bases. This CDR3 spans 17 amino acids. Germline assignment: CDR1 MNHEY and CDR2 SMNVEV (reference sequence). V shed 5 bases and J 0 bases; nucleotides not matched to a gene: 8.

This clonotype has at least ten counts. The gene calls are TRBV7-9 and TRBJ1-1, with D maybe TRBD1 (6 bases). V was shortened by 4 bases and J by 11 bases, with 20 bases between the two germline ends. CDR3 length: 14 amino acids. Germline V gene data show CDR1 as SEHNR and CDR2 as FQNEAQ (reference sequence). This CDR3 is CASSSQRQEGRAFF. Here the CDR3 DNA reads TGTGCCAGCAGCTCCCAACGACAGGAGGGGCGGGCTTTCTTT.

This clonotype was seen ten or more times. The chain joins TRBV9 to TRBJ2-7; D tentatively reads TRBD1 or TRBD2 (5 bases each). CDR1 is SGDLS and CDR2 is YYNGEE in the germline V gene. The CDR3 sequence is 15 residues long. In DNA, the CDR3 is TGTGCTAGATCGACGACCGGGACGCCGCTATACGAGCAGTACTTC. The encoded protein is CARSTTGTPLYEQYF.

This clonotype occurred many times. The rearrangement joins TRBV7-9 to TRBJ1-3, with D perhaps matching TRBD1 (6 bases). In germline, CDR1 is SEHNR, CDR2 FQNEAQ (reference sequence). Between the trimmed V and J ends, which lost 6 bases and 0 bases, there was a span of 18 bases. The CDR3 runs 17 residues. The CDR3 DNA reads TGTGCCAGCAGTCGAGAAACCGGGACAACCTCTGGAAACACCATATATTTT. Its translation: CASSRETGTTSGNTIYF.

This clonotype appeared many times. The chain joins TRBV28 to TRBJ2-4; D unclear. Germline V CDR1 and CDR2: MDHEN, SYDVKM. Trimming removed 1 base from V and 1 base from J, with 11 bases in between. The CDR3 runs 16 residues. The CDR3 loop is CASSLLTLRAKNIQYF. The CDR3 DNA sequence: TGTGCCAGCAGTTTATTAACGTTGAGGGCCAAAAACATTCAGTACTTC.

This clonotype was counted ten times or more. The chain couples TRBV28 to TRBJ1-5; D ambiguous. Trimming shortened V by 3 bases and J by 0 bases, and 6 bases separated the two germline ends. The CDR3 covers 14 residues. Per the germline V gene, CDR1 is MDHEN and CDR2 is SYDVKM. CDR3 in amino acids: CASSFQTSNQPQHF. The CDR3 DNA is TGTGCCAGCAGTTTTCAGACTAGCAATCAGCCCCAGCATTTT.

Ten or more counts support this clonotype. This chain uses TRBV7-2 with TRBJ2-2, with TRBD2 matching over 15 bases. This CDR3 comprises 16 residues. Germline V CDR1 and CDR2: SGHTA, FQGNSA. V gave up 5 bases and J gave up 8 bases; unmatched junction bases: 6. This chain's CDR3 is CASSPGTSGRRGELFF. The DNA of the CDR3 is TGTGCCAGCAGCCCGGGGACTAGCGGGAGGCGGGGGGAGCTGTTTTTT.